The 5 T cell receptor beta chains listed next were all sequenced from one sample in a study of cytomegalovirus exposure and HLA in healthy donors. PCR primers comprised 60 Vbeta and 13 Jbeta primers. Clones were sequenced by immunoSEQ multiplex PCR, and TCRdb holds only the in-frame ones, with some missing. The data contain roughly 200,000 clones, approximately 86% of them singletons. The sample consisted of PBMCs. The receptors here all came from a boy younger than 10 in good health and CMV-seronegative.

The chain joins TRBV19 to TRBJ2-3; 7 nucleotides align to TRBD1. Germline CDR1 and CDR2: LNHDA and SQIVND (reference sequence). Trimming removed 4 bases from V and 7 bases from J; junction bases left unmatched: 11. CDR3 length: 15 residues. In DNA, the CDR3 is TGTGCCAGTAGTACCCTAAAACAGGGGACGAATACGCAGTATTTT. This encodes CASSTLKQGTNTQYF.

The V gene is TRBV6-5, the J gene TRBJ2-1; a weak D match, TRBD1 (6 bases). Germline CDR1 and CDR2: MNHEY and SVGAGI. The CDR3 length is 14 residues. V dropped 2 bases and J dropped 3 bases, with 8 bases sitting between them. CDR3 loop: CASSYGDIYNEQFF. The CDR3 region has the DNA TGTGCCAGCAGTTACGGGGACATCTACAATGAGCAGTTCTTC.

The rearrangement links TRBV11-2 to TRBJ2-7, with D possibly being TRBD1 (6 bases). V dropped 5 bases and J dropped 3 bases, with 17 bases sitting between them. Per germline, CDR1 SGHAT and CDR2 FQNNGV. CDR3 length: 15 amino acids. The CDR3 region has the DNA TGTGCCAGCAGCACTGCCCTGGGACAAATCTACGAGCAGTACTTC. Residues: CASSTALGQIYEQYF.

The genes are TRBV5-1 and TRBJ2-5; 14 bases align to TRBD2. The end of the DNA aligns better with TRBJ2-7, so the J call may be wrong. Germline assignment: CDR1 SGHRS and CDR2 YFSETQ. CDR3 length equals 16 residues. The CDR3 coding sequence is TGCGCCAGCAGTTGGACTAGCGGGGGGAGCTCCTACGAGCAGTACTTC. It specifies CASSWTSGGSSYEQYF.

V and J are TRBV28 and TRBJ2-7, with 7 bases lining up with TRBD1. The CDR3 spans 13 residues. Germline CDR1 reads MDHEN; CDR2 reads SYDVKM. The junction had 7 bases not matched to a gene; V was cut back by 6 bases and J by 5 bases. The CDR3 loop reads CASRVTGVHEQYF. CDR3 bases: TGTGCCAGCAGGGTAACAGGGGTCCACGAGCAGTACTTC.